The TCR beta chain described here comes from a study of PD-L1 blockade in urothelial cancer (dated by TCRdb to 2016 to 2017). With respect to the entire study: Therapy was started around 2014 for all patients, and atezolizumab 1,200 mg was administered intravenously every 3 weeks. In the same patients, whole exome sequencing and RNA sequencing of pretreatment tumors were performed in addition to TCR sequencing. An exploratory multi-omic analysis was conducted of the somatic, immune and clinical correlates of response to PD-L1 blockade with atezolizumab in urothelial cancer. About 85% of the roughly 29 patients were males with bladder-origin urothelial cancer, and about 65% of the roughly 30 reported a prior smoking history. Twenty-nine patients had pretreatment blood TCR-seq, some 25 had at least one posttreatment blood collection, and some 25 had tumor TCR-seq. Blood samples gave median yields of around 140,000 T cells and more than 80,000 unique TCRs, along with a median clonality of roughly 0.08. Durable clinical benefit was defined as progression-free survival longer than 6 months, and TCR features were also tested against progression-free and overall survival. Patients had an ECOG performance status of 0 or 1 and had received between 0 and 3 prior chemotherapy regimens. Pretreatment tumor samples, along with matched peripheral blood collected serially before and after atezolizumab treatment, underwent TCR sequencing. Fewer than ten patients reached durable clinical benefit, while roughly 22 patients did not. Blood samples were analyzed 3 weeks after the start of treatment (second dose) and 6 weeks after the start of treatment. General study outcomes and caveats: Small sample size (n ≈ 27) and many exploratory analyses mean the results are intended to be hypothesis-generating. A pretreatment peripheral blood TCR clonality below the median was linked to improved progression-free and overall survival. Patients with durable benefit showed greater expansion of tumor-associated TCR clones in peripheral blood 3 weeks after starting treatment (n ≈ 23, p = 0.022).

Synthetic TCR analog templates were spiked into each PCR to estimate absolute template abundance from read counts. TCRbeta CDR3 regions were amplified from genomic DNA with bias-controlled V and J gene primers using the immunoSEQ assay. Sequencing of rearranged TCRbeta segments was done at approximately 20X coverage. In the paper's pipeline: Sequencing errors were corrected by clustering, and CDR3s were annotated against IMGT so that V, D and J genes could be assigned. Downstream analyses used only productive TCRbeta rearrangements, leaving out any out-of-frame or stop-codon sequences. To compute clonality, Shannon entropy was normalized by the log of the number of unique productive sequences and then subtracted from one. Clones differing between time points or between blood and tumor were identified using Fisher's exact test with Benjamini-Hochberg correction, with an adjusted p below 0.01 applied as the threshold. TCRdb's version of the immuneACCESS table is confined to in-frame rearrangements and falls short of the full clone set. An unresolved V gene accounts for under half of the shortfall where checked; the remainder is of unknown origin. V and J calls and clone size follow that table, whereas D and trimming were derived from the DNA. This sample holds 95,000 to 100,000 clones; about nine tenths were observed only once. The ten largest clonotypes hold 1.5% to 2.5% of the sample.

The time point label corresponds to: pretreatment peripheral blood. The cohort included roughly 29 patients with locally advanced or metastatic urothelial carcinoma who were treated at Memorial Sloan Kettering on a trial protocol. Peripheral blood mononuclear cells were collected pretreatment and during treatment, at between 1 and 8 total time points per patient. The Qiagen DNeasy Blood extraction kit was used to purify genomic DNA from total PBMCs and from tumor samples. Collected pretreatment and during treatment, PBMCs were isolated and stored as previously described. The CDR3 goes from the cysteine to the phenylalanine over 14 residues. The sequence is cut down to CDR3 DNA, 42 bases in frame from base 1. V lost 2 bases and J lost 7 bases; the stretch between them is 11 bases long. CDR1 SGHDN and CDR2 FVKESK are derived from the germline V gene. As to this clone: Its cognate antigen has yet to be identified. No clone much larger than this one lies a single base away; base qualities are absent.

This chain joins TRBV14 to TRBJ2-2, with TRBD1 perhaps the D gene, on 6 matching bases. The sample in question was PBMCs, obtained around atezolizumab (anti-PD-L1) treatment. This receptor was taken from a man between 60 and 75 years old with urothelial cancer. In nucleotides, the sequence is TGTGCCAGCAGCCAAACAGGGCTCTACGGGGAGCTGTTTTTT. It codes for CASSQTGLYGELFF. Full variable domain (CDR3 extended with the reference TRBV14 and TRBJ2-2 proteins): EAGVTQFPSHSVIEKGQTVTLRCDPISGHDNLYWYRRVMGKEIKFLLHFVKESKQDESGMPNNRFLAERTGGTYSTLKVQPAELEDSGVYFCASSQTGLYGELFFGEGSRLTVL.